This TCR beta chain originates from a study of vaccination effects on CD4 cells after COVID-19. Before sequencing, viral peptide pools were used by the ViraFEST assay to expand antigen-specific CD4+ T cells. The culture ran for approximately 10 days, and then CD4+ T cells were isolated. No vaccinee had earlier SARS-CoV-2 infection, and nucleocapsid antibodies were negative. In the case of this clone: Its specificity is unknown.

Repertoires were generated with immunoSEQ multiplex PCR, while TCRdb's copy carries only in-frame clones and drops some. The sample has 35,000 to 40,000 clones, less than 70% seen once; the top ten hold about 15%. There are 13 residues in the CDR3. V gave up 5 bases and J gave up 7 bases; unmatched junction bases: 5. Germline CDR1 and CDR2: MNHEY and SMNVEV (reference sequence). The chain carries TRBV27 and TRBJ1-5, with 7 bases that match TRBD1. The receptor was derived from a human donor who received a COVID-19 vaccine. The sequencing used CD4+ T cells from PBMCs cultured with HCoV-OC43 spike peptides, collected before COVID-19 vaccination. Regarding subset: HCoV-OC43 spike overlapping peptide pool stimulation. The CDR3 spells CASSLNRGQPQHF. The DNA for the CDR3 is TGTGCCAGCAGTCTTAACAGGGGACAGCCCCAGCATTTT.